The entry below gives a single T cell receptor (beta chain) sequence along with its context. The antigen remains undetermined. In TCRdb, the RT-PCR reads were re-called with MiXCR into one record per CDR3 protein. The sample includes about 530,000 distinct CDR3 sequences, 12% of them seen just once. This sample was taken from a study of response to subunit inactivated influenza vaccine. Overall study results and limits: The authors suggested that few new T cells are recruited per seasonal influenza vaccination.

Trimming removed 0 bases from V and 6 bases from J; junction bases left unmatched: 3. This CDR3 contains 15 residues. Germline CDR1 reads MNHEY; CDR2 reads SVGAGI. The clonotype comes from a man aged 50-59 years who received an inactivated influenza vaccine. The J gene is TRBJ2-1, the V gene TRBV6-5; TRBD1 matches at 9 bases. This sample comprised PBMCs from blood, obtained on the day of vaccination. The CDR3 protein is CASSYSGTGSNEQFF. In DNA, the CDR3 is TGTGCCAGCAGTTACTCCGGGACAGGGAGCAATGAGCAGTTCTTC.